This TCR beta chain is from a study of Ad26.COV2.S vaccination and SARS-CoV-2 variants. Overall study context: The vaccine Ad26.COV2.S was put into the muscle once, or twice with 56 days between.

The CDR3 totals 15 residues. Germline assignment: CDR1 LNHNV and CDR2 YYDKDF (reference sequence). V shed 6 bases and J 8 bases; nucleotides not matched to a gene: 9. Treatment indicated: about 20 received Ad26.COV2.S at low or high dose, single or two shots; several received placebo; per-sample allocation not given. The investigators took samples on day 63 after the first vaccine or placebo injection. Profiled with immunoSEQ multiplex PCR; TCRdb holds only in-frame clones, not every one. This table holds approximately 450,000 clones, 75% to 95% found once. The chain uses TRBV15 and TRBJ1-4; 10 bases are shared with TRBD1. The starting material was peripheral blood, obtained in a trial of Ad26.COV2.S vaccine versus placebo. The sequence was obtained from a person between 18 and 65 years old who received the Ad26.COV2.S COVID-19 vaccine or a placebo. The CDR3 DNA sequence: TGTGCCACCAGGCCCGGTCCGGGACAGGGGGAAAAACTGTTTTTT. It translates to CATRPGPGQGEKLFF.